Listed below are T cell receptor beta chains from one sample, sequenced in a study of beta chain features in type 1 diabetes. Clones were sequenced by immunoSEQ multiplex PCR, and TCRdb holds only the in-frame ones, with some missing. Of some 360,000 clones in the sample, around 10% were seen once. The specimen sequenced was central memory CD4+ T cells from blood. The source of these receptors is a man aged 25-40 years with type 1 diabetes. CDR3s include the opening cysteine and the closing phenylalanine or tryptophan. Each record gives: CDR3 length, V gene, J gene, D gene, clone size, CDR3 protein, CDR3 DNA. A D gene is named only where the DNA matches it firmly. Not every row has a clone size; where given, it reads once, few, many or a size class.

16	TRBV11-2	TRBJ2-3	TRBD2	few	CASSPGLGSFADTQYF	TGTGCCAGCAGCCCCGGACTAGGATCATTCGCAGATACGCAGTATTTT
13	TRBV11-1	TRBJ2-1	TRBD1	NA	CASSGQGYNEQFF	TGTGCCAGCAGCGGACAGGGTTACAATGAGCAGTTCTTC
15	TRBV14	TRBJ2-5	NA	few	CASGRGDHRYETQYF	TGTGCCAGCGGCAGAGGGGACCACCGGTATGAGACCCAGTACTTC
16	TRBV7-9	TRBJ2-1	TRBD2	many	CASSLPPSGTAAEQFF	TGTGCCAGCAGTTTGCCTCCTAGCGGGACCGCCGCTGAGCAGTTCTTC
14	TRBV18	TRBJ1-1	NA	NA	CASSLQSADTEAFF	TGTGCCAGCTCGCTACAATCGGCGGACACTGAAGCTTTCTTT
15	TRBV28	TRBJ2-3	NA	NA	CASSQGGARGSTQYF	TGTGCCAGCAGTCAGGGGGGGGCGCGTGGGAGTACGCAGTATTTT
15	TRBV7-2	TRBJ2-5	NA	NA	CASSSPGTNQETQYF	TGTGCCAGCAGCTCCCCCGGGACAAATCAAGAGACCCAGTACTTC
15	TRBV19	TRBJ2-2	TRBD2	NA	CASSPGTSGRVKLFF	TGTGCCAGTAGTCCAGGGACTAGCGGGAGAGTGAAGCTGTTTTTT
15	TRBV6-5	TRBJ1-5	TRBD1	few	CASSYLGTGSQPQHF	TGTGCCAGCAGTTACCTCGGGACAGGATCTCAGCCCCAGCATTTT
16	TRBV7-9	TRBJ2-3	NA	few	CASSLGRDWLTDTQYF	TGTGCCAGCAGCTTAGGCCGGGACTGGCTCACAGATACGCAGTATTTT
15	TRBV6-4	TRBJ2-3	NA	few	CASRARGASTDTQYF	TGTGCCAGCAGGGCAAGAGGTGCTAGCACAGATACGCAGTATTTT
15	TRBV27	TRBJ2-3	TRBD1	few	CASSRDRGSTDTQYF	TGTGCCAGCAGTAGAGACAGGGGAAGCACAGATACGCAGTATTTT
14	TRBV29-1	TRBJ2-7	NA	NA	CSVGPGGFPYEQYF	TGCAGCGTTGGTCCTGGTGGGTTTCCCTACGAGCAGTACTTC
15	TRBV6-5	TRBJ1-2	NA	few	CASSYDGGTDYGYTF	TGTGCCAGCAGTTACGACGGGGGAACAGACTATGGCTACACCTTC
13	TRBV7-3	TRBJ2-5	NA	NA	CASSLSGPETQYF	TGTGCCAGCAGCTTAAGCGGGCCGGAGACCCAGTACTTC
16	TRBV27	TRBJ2-1	TRBD2	many	CASSPGLAGRNNEQFF	TGTGCCAGCAGTCCGGGACTAGCGGGCCGAAACAATGAGCAGTTCTTC
16	TRBV19	TRBJ2-5	TRBD2	NA	CASSIALAGAAETQYF	TGTGCCAGTAGTATCGCACTAGCGGGAGCGGCGGAGACCCAGTACTTC